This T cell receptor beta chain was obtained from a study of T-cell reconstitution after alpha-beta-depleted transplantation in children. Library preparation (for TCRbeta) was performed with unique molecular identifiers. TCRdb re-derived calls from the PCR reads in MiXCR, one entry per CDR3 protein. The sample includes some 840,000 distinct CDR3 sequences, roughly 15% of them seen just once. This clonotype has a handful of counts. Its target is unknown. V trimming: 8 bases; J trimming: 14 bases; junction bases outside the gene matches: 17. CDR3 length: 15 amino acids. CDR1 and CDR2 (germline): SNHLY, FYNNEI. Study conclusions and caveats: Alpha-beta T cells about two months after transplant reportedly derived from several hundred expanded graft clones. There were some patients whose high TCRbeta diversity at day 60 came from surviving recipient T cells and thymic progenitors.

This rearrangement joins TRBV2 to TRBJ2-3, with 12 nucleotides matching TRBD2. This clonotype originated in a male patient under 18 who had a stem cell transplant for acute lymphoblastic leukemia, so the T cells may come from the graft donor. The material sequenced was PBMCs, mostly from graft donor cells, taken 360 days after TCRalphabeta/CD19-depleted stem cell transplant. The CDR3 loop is CASPGYTSGRPSWYF. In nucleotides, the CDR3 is TGTGCCAGCCCAGGTTACACTAGCGGGAGGCCTTCTTGGTATTTT.